One and the same sample provided the 3 T cell receptor beta chains below, sequenced in a study of CD8+ T cells in alopecia areata. cDNA prepared by RNA extraction and subsequent reverse transcription served as the template for sequencing. Generated by immunoSEQ multiplex PCR, the TCRdb table keeps only in-frame clones and is missing some. This sample yields about 130,000 clones, of which about 50% are seen a single time; about 17% belongs to the top ten. The sample here was CD8+ T cells sorted from blood, taken at week 0. These receptors were taken from a human donor with alopecia areata.

The chain combines TRBV5-1 with TRBJ2-7; possible D gene TRBD1, 6 bases. V was trimmed by 6 bases and J by 3 bases, leaving 22 bases between them. The CDR3 length is 16 residues. CDR1 is SGHRS and CDR2 is YFSETQ in the germline V gene. As DNA, the CDR3 is TGCGCCAGCACCATAGGGCGACAGGTCGGTGTCTACGAGCAGTACTTC. Encoded protein: CASTIGRQVGVYEQYF. The variable domain in full, with the rest retrieved from reference TRBV5-1 and TRBJ2-7, is KAGVTQTPRYLIKTRGQQVTLSCSPISGHRSVSWYQQTPGQGLQFLFEYFSETQRNKGNFPGRFSGRQFSNSRSEMNVSTLELGDSALYLCASTIGRQVGVYEQYFGPGTRLTVT.

The chain joins TRBV5-1 to TRBJ2-7, with D possibly called TRBD1 or TRBD2 (6 bases each). V lost 5 bases and J 4 bases, leaving 13 bases between the germline ends. The CDR3 covers 13 residues. The germline CDR1 and CDR2 sequences are SGHRS and YFSETQ. CDR3 region: CASRGGLVYEQYF. CDR3 DNA sequence: TGCGCCAGCAGGGGGGGCCTTGTATACGAGCAGTACTTC. The entire variable domain, with the rest obtained from reference TRBV5-1 and TRBJ2-7, is as follows: KAGVTQTPRYLIKTRGQQVTLSCSPISGHRSVSWYQQTPGQGLQFLFEYFSETQRNKGNFPGRFSGRQFSNSRSEMNVSTLELGDSALYLCASRGGLVYEQYFGPGTRLTVT.

There are a few counts of this clone. The chain uses TRBV29-1 and TRBJ1-3; no clear D gene. This CDR3 region has 16 residues. V was pared by 0 bases and J by 4 bases, with 16 bases between. Germline loops: CDR1 SQVTM, CDR2 ANQGSEA. CDR3 DNA sequence: TGCAGCGTTGAAGATCCCACCAGGCGCGGGGGAAACACCATATATTTT. The encoded protein is CSVEDPTRRGGNTIYF.